These T cell receptor beta chains were read from a single sample in a study of blood T cells in healthy people across ages. TCRdb redid the calling of the 5' RACE reads with MiXCR, one entry per CDR3 protein. The sample holds over 500,000 distinct CDR3 sequences, around a quarter seen once. This sample was shared with a second study, whose subject was T cells of mothers and their children.

The sample consisted of blood. These receptors were collected from a boy aged 2-9 years in good health. The CDR3 runs from the conserved cysteine through the conserved F or W. The D gene is left open where the match is weak. Clone size is stated in some rows and not others, as once, few, many or a class when expanded.

J: TRBJ2-5; V: TRBV12-3/TRBV12-4; D: TRBD1; size: .; CDR3: CASSPTGTEETQYF; DNA: TGTGCCAGCAGCCCGACAGGGACGGAAGAGACCCAGTACTTC
J: TRBJ2-7; V: TRBV21-1; D: .; size: .; CDR3: CASSSRLAGVGYEQYF; DNA: TGTGCCAGCAGCTCCCGGCTAGCGGGAGTGGGGTACGAGCAGTACTTC
J: TRBJ2-2; V: TRBV29-1; D: .; size: .; CDR3: CSATVANTGELFF; DNA: TGCAGCGCGACAGTCGCGAACACCGGGGAGCTGTTTTTT
J: TRBJ2-5; V: TRBV6-5; D: .; size: .; CDR3: CASTSPQETQYF; DNA: TGTGCCAGCACCAGCCCTCAAGAGACCCAGTACTTC
J: TRBJ1-2; V: TRBV3-1; D: .; size: few; CDR3: CASSPRGGRTHGHTF; DNA: TGTGCCAGCAGCCCAAGAGGTGGGCGGACCCATGGCCACACCTTC
J: TRBJ1-2; V: TRBV20-1; D: TRBD1; size: few; CDR3: CSAPDRGKYGYTF; DNA: TGCAGTGCTCCGGACAGGGGCAAGTATGGCTACACCTTC
J: TRBJ2-5; V: TRBV9; D: .; size: few; CDR3: CASSASGHHQETQYF; DNA: TGTGCCAGCAGCGCGTCCGGGCACCACCAAGAGACCCAGTACTTC
J: TRBJ2-6; V: TRBV5-1; D: .; size: few; CDR3: CASSPVGFYAGANVLTF; DNA: TGCGCCAGCAGCCCGGTAGGGTTTTACGCTGGGGCCAACGTCCTGACTTTC
J: TRBJ2-5; V: TRBV12-5; D: TRBD2; size: few; CDR3: CASGYGTSGGETQYF; DNA: TGTGCTAGTGGATACGGGACTAGCGGGGGAGAGACCCAGTACTTC
J: TRBJ2-4; V: TRBV12-3/TRBV12-4; D: .; size: .; CDR3: CASSLHTGTKNIQYF; DNA: TGTGCCAGCAGTTTACACACAGGGACCAAAAACATTCAGTACTTC
J: TRBJ2-1; V: TRBV9; D: .; size: once; CDR3: CASSVVEGERFF; DNA: TGTGCCAGCAGCGTAGTGGAGGGCGAGCGGTTCTTC
J: TRBJ2-5; V: TRBV24-1; D: .; size: few; CDR3: CATSDTNAQETQYF; DNA: TGTGCCACCAGTGACACAAACGCTCAAGAGACCCAGTACTTC
J: TRBJ2-3; V: TRBV10-3; D: .; size: few; CDR3: CATREGGTDTQYF; DNA: TGTGCCACCAGGGAAGGGGGCACAGATACGCAGTATTTT
J: TRBJ2-3; V: TRBV27; D: TRBD1; size: .; CDR3: CASSQGVKVWGYTQYF; DNA: TGTGCCAGCAGCCAGGGGGTGAAGGTTTGGGGTTATACGCAGTATTTT
J: TRBJ2-1; V: TRBV7-3; D: TRBD2; size: .; CDR3: CASSLEAGGHNEQFF; DNA: TGTGCCAGCAGCTTAGAAGCGGGGGGGCACAATGAGCAGTTCTTC
J: TRBJ2-2; V: TRBV5-1; D: .; size: .; CDR3: CASSRTGLSNTGELFF; DNA: TGCGCCAGCAGCCGTACAGGGTTGTCGAACACCGGGGAGCTGTTTTTT
J: TRBJ2-3; V: TRBV4-3; D: .; size: .; CDR3: CASSQVTGLGTDTQYF; DNA: TGCGCCAGCAGCCAAGTGACTGGGTTGGGCACAGATACGCAGTATTTT
J: TRBJ2-2; V: TRBV7-2; D: .; size: .; CDR3: CASTYTLPNTGELFF; DNA: TGTGCCAGCACCTATACCCTCCCGAACACCGGGGAGCTGTTTTTT
J: TRBJ2-2; V: TRBV27; D: .; size: few; CDR3: CASLKYNGDTGELFF; DNA: TGTGCCAGCCTTAAATATAATGGGGACACCGGGGAGCTGTTTTTT
J: TRBJ1-6; V: TRBV12-3/TRBV12-4; D: .; size: few; CDR3: CASSLDYNSPLHF; DNA: TGTGCCAGCAGTCTCGACTATAATTCACCCCTCCACTTT
J: TRBJ2-5; V: TRBV29-1; D: TRBD1; size: .; CDR3: CSVKIRTGGSWETQYF; DNA: TGCAGCGTTAAAATTAGGACAGGGGGCAGTTGGGAGACCCAGTACTTC